The T cell receptor beta chain described here comes from a study of blood T cell repertoires in COVID-19. Study-level information: The samples span acute and convalescent COVID-19 from the United States, Italy and Spain. Nucleic acid was either cDNA or gDNA, and it came from T cells, B-cell-depleted T cells, or PBMCs.

In the original processing: Reference gene primer amplification in the assay estimated nucleated cell counts. Using immunoSEQ multiplex PCR, the repertoire was profiled, and TCRdb retains in-frame clones only, with some absent. That table is the source of V, J and clone size, and D and trimming were worked out from the DNA. The sample contains about 190,000 clones, roughly 90% of which appear only once. V was clipped by 5 bases and J by 4 bases; unmatched bases: 10. Per germline, CDR1 KGHDR and CDR2 SFDVKD. CDR3 length equals 16 residues. This chain uses TRBV24-1 with TRBJ2-1, with 7 nucleotides matching TRBD2. Sequenced: peripheral blood. This receptor was obtained from a middle-aged man with acute or convalescent COVID-19. CDR3 nucleotide sequence: TGTGCCACCAGTGCCTCCCGCCCAGCGGGGTACAATGAGCAGTTCTTC. Protein sequence: CATSASRPAGYNEQFF.